Below, one T cell receptor (beta chain) is given with its context. Its matching antigen is unknown. Germline values: CDR1 SQVTM, CDR2 ANQGSEA. The CDR3 totals 19 residues. This sample was taken from a study of T cells expressing NK-cell markers. Background on the study: Sorted T-cell subsets CD3+CD56+NKG2C+, CD3+CD56+NKG2C- and CD3+CD56-NKG2C+ were TCR beta-sequenced. Study-wide results and limits: Expanded clones of NKG2C+ T cells had an unclear HCMV specificity.

TCR beta cDNA was made by 5'RACE template switching with UMIs. TCRdb re-called the 5' RACE reads; one entry per CDR3 protein, DNA not given. The repertoire table contains around 380,000 distinct CDR3 sequences. This sequence originates from a woman aged 45 to 65 in good health. Sample: blood T cells: a sorted CD56 or NKG2C T cell subset, CD4+ or CD8+ T cells, or bulk PBMC T cells (not recorded which). This rearrangement joins TRBV29-1 to TRBJ2-7; with no DNA, the TCRdb D assignment of TRBD2 cannot be verified. CDR3 in amino acids: CSVEIAGGIKSGSSYEQYF.